Listed below are T cell receptor beta chains from one sample, sequenced in a study of T-cell reconstitution after alpha-beta-depleted transplantation in children. MiXCR, applied by TCRdb to the PCR reads, yields one record per CDR3 protein. The sample contains some 500,000 distinct CDR3 sequences, 32% of which appear only once. The source was PBMCs from the stem cell graft donor, collected from the stem cell graft. These TCRs come from a human donor who donated a stem cell graft to a child with aplastic anemia. Both conserved end residues are part of each CDR3. A D gene is named only where the DNA matches it firmly. The size of a clone is reported for some rows only, either as once, few or many, or as a class for expanded clones.

few	-	TRBV6-1	TRBJ1-1	TGTGCCAGCAGGGCGCGGGTTCTCAACACTGAAGCTTTCTTT	CASRARVLNTEAFF
-	-	TRBV30	TRBJ1-2	TGTGCCTGGAACAGGGTGAACTATGGCTACACCTTC	CAWNRVNYGYTF
-	-	TRBV4-2	TRBJ1-6	TGTGCCAGCAGCCAGGCTAGGGGTAGGGCGGTAAATAATTCACCCCTCCACTTT	CASSQARGRAVNNSPLHF
-	TRBD2	TRBV20-1	TRBJ2-1	TGCAGTGCTAGTATGGCACTAGCGGGAGGGCAACTCAAGTTCTTC	CSASMALAGGQLKFF
-	TRBD2	TRBV12-3/TRBV12-4	TRBJ2-1	TGTGCCAGCAGTTTTCCCGCCAGGGCGGTAGCGGGAGGGGGTGAGCAGTTCTTC	CASSFPARAVAGGGEQFF
-	TRBD2	TRBV7-2	TRBJ2-7	TGTGCCAGCAGCTTAGATTTAGCGGGAGGTTCCTACGAGCAGTACTTC	CASSLDLAGGSYEQYF
-	TRBD1	TRBV9	TRBJ2-1	TGTGCCAGCAGCAAGGGGGCACTGGCTAACACTGGCGATGAGCAGTTCTTC	CASSKGALANTGDEQFF
few	-	TRBV20-1	TRBJ2-2	TGCAGTGCCCATATGCGCGGAGGGCGGACCGGGGAGCTGTTTTTT	CSAHMRGGRTGELFF
-	-	TRBV5-1	TRBJ2-1	TGCGCCAGCAGCTTAATGGGGACTTATGCAGGGAATGAGCAGTTCTTC	CASSLMGTYAGNEQFF
once	-	TRBV5-1	TRBJ2-1	TGCGCCAGCAGCTTGGTAACTAGCCGAGGGGGACGGGATGAGCAGTTCTTC	CASSLVTSRGGRDEQFF
few	-	TRBV12-3/TRBV12-4	TRBJ2-2	TGTGCCAGCAGTCCCTTCGGTGGCGGGGAGCTGTTTTTT	CASSPFGGGELFF
few	-	TRBV7-2	TRBJ1-5	TGTGCCAGCAGCTTGAGGCAACAGGGCTATCAGCCCCAGCATTTT	CASSLRQQGYQPQHF
few	TRBD2	TRBV4-1	TRBJ2-5	TGCGCCAGCAGCCAAGGCGGGAGCCGATACCAAGAGACCCAGTACTTC	CASSQGGSRYQETQYF
-	-	TRBV29-1	TRBJ2-1	TGCAGCGTATTGAGGGGACCGCAAGGATTGGACAATGAGCAGTTCTTC	CSVLRGPQGLDNEQFF
few	-	TRBV4-3	TRBJ1-2	TGCGCCAGCAGCCAAGATTCGACACTGGGGTATGGCTACACCTTC	CASSQDSTLGYGYTF
-	TRBD2	TRBV7-2	TRBJ2-3	TGTGCCAGCAGCCTTAGCGGGAGGGCCGAGGCAGATACGCAGTATTTT	CASSLSGRAEADTQYF
once	-	TRBV10-3	TRBJ1-1	TGTGCCATCAGCCCCGGGCAAAACACTGAAGCTTTCTTT	CAISPGQNTEAFF
-	-	TRBV6-2/TRBV6-3	TRBJ1-1	TGTGCCAGCAGTTACCATGAGAGGACTGAAGCTTTCTTT	CASSYHERTEAFF
-	TRBD1	TRBV28	TRBJ2-2	TGTGCCAGCAGTTTAGGACAGGGGCTGTTTTTT	CASSLGQGLFF
-	-	TRBV5-6	TRBJ1-1	TGTGCCAGCAGTCTAAGATGGAACACTGAAGCTTTCTTT	CASSLRWNTEAFF
few	TRBD2	TRBV5-1	TRBJ2-1	TGCGCCAGCAGCTTGGAGGCTAGCGGGAGGAAGTATTGGTTCTTC	CASSLEASGRKYWFF
-	-	TRBV4-3	TRBJ1-1	TGCGCCAGCAGCCGATCGGACGGGGTTGAAGCTTTCTTT	CASSRSDGVEAFF
-	-	TRBV2	TRBJ1-1	TGTGCCAGCAGTGAGAGGGACCTCCGGGACACTGAAGCTTTCTTT	CASSERDLRDTEAFF
few	TRBD2	TRBV5-1	TRBJ2-1	TGCGCCAGCAGCTTGGTTGGGGGTTACGGGACTAGCGCACCCTACAATGAGCAGTTCTTC	CASSLVGGYGTSAPYNEQFF
few	-	TRBV15	TRBJ2-2	TGTGCCACGGGCCGGAGCACCGGGGAGCTGTTTTTT	CATGRSTGELFF
-	-	TRBV11-3	TRBJ2-7	TGTGCCAGCAGCTTAGGGTCTGATACCTCCTACGAGCAGTACTTC	CASSLGSDTSYEQYF
few	TRBD1	TRBV7-2	TRBJ2-4	TGTGCCACAGGGAGGGACAGGGCGGAAAACATTCAGTACTTC	CATGRDRAENIQYF
-	-	TRBV12-3/TRBV12-4	TRBJ2-2	TGTGCCAGCACCCCGAGTGTCGGGGAGCGGTTTTTT	CASTPSVGERFF
-	-	TRBV29-1	TRBJ2-1	TGCAGCGTTGGGGGAAGAAAGCGGGTGGCGAATGAGCAGTTCTTC	CSVGGRKRVANEQFF
-	TRBD2	TRBV4-1	TRBJ2-7	TGCGCCAGCAGCCAAGAACCTGGGGAGGGAGGTACAGGAGAGCAGTACTTC	CASSQEPGEGGTGEQYF
few	TRBD2	TRBV10-2	TRBJ2-2	TGCGCCAGCAGTGGAGGCGGGAGCTTATCCGCCGGGGAGCTGTTTTTT	CASSGGGSLSAGELFF
-	-	TRBV29-1	TRBJ2-5	TGCAGCGTTGTGGCCGTAAACCAAGAGACCCAGTACTTC	CSVVAVNQETQYF
once	-	TRBV7-9	TRBJ1-4	TGTGCCAGCAGCCCCCAGGTGGGGGGCTTGGATGAAAAACTGTTTTTT	CASSPQVGGLDEKLFF
few	-	TRBV6-5	TRBJ1-5	TGTGCCAGCAGTTATCTCCAGGGTCGCCAGCCCCAGCATTTT	CASSYLQGRQPQHF
few	-	TRBV19	TRBJ2-1	TGTGCCAGTACCCCTCCTCGAACGGGAAGGGGCAATGAGCAGTTCTTC	CASTPPRTGRGNEQFF
-	-	TRBV19	TRBJ2-5	TGTGCCAGTAGACTTAGGGGGGAAGAGACCCAGTACTTC	CASRLRGEETQYF
many	-	TRBV6-2/TRBV6-3	TRBJ2-7	TGTGCCAGCAGTTACCTGAGCAACCTCTACGAGCAGTACTTC	CASSYLSNLYEQYF
-	-	TRBV29-1	TRBJ2-7	TGCAGCGTTGTAGCAGGGGCCTCCTCATCCTACGAGCAGTACTTC	CSVVAGASSSYEQYF
-	TRBD2	TRBV4-3	TRBJ2-1	TGCGCCAGCAGCCAGGGGCGGGGGAATGAGCAGTTCTTC	CASSQGRGNEQFF
few	-	TRBV7-6	TRBJ2-1	TGTGCCAGCAGCCGCCTAGCGCCGAGCTCCTACAATGAGCAGTTCTTC	CASSRLAPSSYNEQFF
-	TRBD1	TRBV5-3	TRBJ1-5	TGTGCCAGGGGCACAGGGGGGGATCAGCCCCAGCATTTT	CARGTGGDQPQHF
few	-	TRBV12-3/TRBV12-4	TRBJ2-7	TGTGCCAGCAGTTTTTACTACGAGCAGTACTTC	CASSFYYEQYF
-	TRBD1	TRBV12-3/TRBV12-4	TRBJ1-2	TGTGCCAGCAGTTCCCACAGGGGAGCCTATGGCTACACCTTC	CASSSHRGAYGYTF
few	TRBD2	TRBV6-1	TRBJ2-2	TGTGCCAGCAGTGAAGTGGGAGCGGGATTCACCGGGGAGCTGTTTTTT	CASSEVGAGFTGELFF
few	-	TRBV12-3/TRBV12-4	TRBJ1-3	TGTGCCAGCGGCGTCCTCGGGGGAAACACCATATATTTT	CASGVLGGNTIYF